This TCR beta chain was captured by sequencing in a study of T-cell reconstitution after alpha-beta-depleted transplantation in children. This sample's TCRbeta library carried unique molecular identifier barcodes. TCRdb analysed the PCR reads with MiXCR anew, one entry per CDR3 protein. Among some 200,000 distinct CDR3 sequences, over 5.5% were seen once, and the ten largest hold about 3%. After removal of 5 bases from V and 12 bases from J, the junction contained 14 bases not matched to a gene. This CDR3 is built from 13 residues. CDR1 is SGHDT and CDR2 is YYEEEE in the germline V gene. This clonotype was counted ten times or more.

This TCR derives from a human donor who donated a stem cell graft to a child with Wiskott-Aldrich syndrome. This sequence joins TRBV5-6 and TRBJ2-7; 7 positions match TRBD1. Sample: PBMCs from the stem cell graft donor, taken from the stem cell graft. The CDR3 sequence is CASRLSSADRRYF. The CDR3 bases are TGTGCCAGCAGACTTTCCTCGGCGGACAGGCGGTACTTC.